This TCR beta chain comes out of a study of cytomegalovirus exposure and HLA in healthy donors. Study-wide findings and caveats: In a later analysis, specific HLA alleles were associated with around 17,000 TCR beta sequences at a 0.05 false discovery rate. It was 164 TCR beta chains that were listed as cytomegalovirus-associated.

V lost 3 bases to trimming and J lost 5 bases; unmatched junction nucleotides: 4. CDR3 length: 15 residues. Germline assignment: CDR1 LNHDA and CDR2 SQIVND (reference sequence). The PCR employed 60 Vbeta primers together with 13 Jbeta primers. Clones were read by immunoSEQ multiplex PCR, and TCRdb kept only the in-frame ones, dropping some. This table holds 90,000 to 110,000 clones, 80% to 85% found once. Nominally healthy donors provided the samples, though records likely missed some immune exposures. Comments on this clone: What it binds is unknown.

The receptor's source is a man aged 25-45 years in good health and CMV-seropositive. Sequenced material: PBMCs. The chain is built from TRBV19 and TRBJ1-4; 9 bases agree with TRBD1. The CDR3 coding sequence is TGTGCCAGTAGTATGGTTGGGACAGGGAATGAAAAACTGTTTTTT. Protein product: CASSMVGTGNEKLFF.